Listed here are 30 T cell receptor beta chains from one sample, sequenced in a study of blood T cell repertoires in COVID-19. Sequencing used immunoSEQ multiplex PCR; TCRdb keeps in-frame clones, though not all of them. This table has roughly 290,000 clones, around 90% appearing once. Sequenced input: PBMCs or T cells enriched from blood (not recorded which). The receptor set was obtained from a woman aged 40 to 50 who had recovered from COVID-19.

The chain recombines TRBV14 with TRBJ2-1; 15 nucleotides match TRBD2. CDR1 and CDR2 from the germline V gene are SGHDN and FVKESK. This CDR3 comprises 16 residues. J gave up 9 bases and V 4 bases, and 7 bases lay outside the gene matches. The CDR3 spells CASSPLGLAGGTEQFF. The CDR3 region has the DNA TGTGCCAGCAGCCCCCTCGGACTAGCGGGGGGGACTGAGCAGTTCTTC.

The chain has TRBV9 and TRBJ2-1, with D tentatively TRBD2 (6 bases). This CDR3 comprises 16 residues. In germline, CDR1 is SGDLS, CDR2 YYNGEE. Trimming cost V 5 bases and J 1 base, with 16 bases left between them. The CDR3 region is CASSWGELASYNEQFF. The CDR3 DNA is TGTGCCAGCAGTTGGGGGGAGCTAGCGTCCTACAATGAGCAGTTCTTC.

The chain uses TRBV6-5 and TRBJ1-2; D gene unclear. Trimming removed 0 bases at V and 7 bases at J, with 9 bases between. The CDR3 spans 13 residues. CDR1 MNHEY and CDR2 SVGAGI come from the germline V gene. The CDR3 DNA reads TGTGCCAGCAGTTACTCAGTCCTCGGTGGCTACACCTTC. This sequence encodes CASSYSVLGGYTF.

The V call is TRBV5-6, the J call TRBJ2-7; D may be TRBD2 (7 bases). Trimming shortened V by 2 bases and J by 6 bases, and 24 bases separated the two germline ends. Germline-derived CDR1 and CDR2 are SGHDT and YYEEEE. The CDR3 runs 17 residues. The CDR3 DNA reads as TGTGCCAGCAGCTTTACTTTGACTAGCACAGGGTCGGGCGAGCAGTACTTC. Translating it yields CASSFTLTSTGSGEQYF.

The rearrangement uses TRBV5-4 and TRBJ1-1; D unresolved. Germline V gene data show CDR1 as SGHNT and CDR2 as YYREEE (reference sequence). The CDR3 loop spans 15 amino acids. With 1 base removed from V and 2 bases from J, the gap between germline ends came to 12 bases. CDR3 sequence (DNA): TGTGCCAGCAGCTTGTCATTAGCAACCAACACTGAAGCTTTCTTT. It specifies CASSLSLATNTEAFF.

The V gene is TRBV11-3, the J gene TRBJ2-7; TRBD1 is a possible D gene (6 bases). The germline CDR1 and CDR2 sequences are SGHNT and YENEEA. With 3 bases removed from V and 0 bases from J, the gap between germline ends came to 12 bases. The length of the CDR3 is 15 residues. The CDR3 loop reads CASSFSGQGSYEQYF. In nucleotides, the CDR3 is TGTGCCAGCAGCTTCTCGGGACAAGGCTCCTACGAGCAGTACTTC.

The chain couples TRBV7-9 to TRBJ1-1; 8 nucleotides line up with TRBD1. The germline V gene encodes CDR1 SEHNR and CDR2 FQNEAQ (reference sequence). This CDR3 has 16 amino acids. The V segment lost 8 bases and the J segment 6 bases; nucleotides outside the gene matches: 17. In nucleotides, the CDR3 is TGTGCCAGCGTTCGAGAGACAGGGGCCCCGCTCCCTGAAGCTTTCTTT. Translation: CASVRETGAPLPEAFF.

The chain couples TRBV4-3 to TRBJ2-1; 7 bases line up with TRBD1. Germline lookup yields CDR1 LGHNA and CDR2 YSLEER. The CDR3 has 17 residues. V shed 3 bases, J shed 1 base, and the junction held 9 bases outside the gene matches. The CDR3 DNA follows: TGCGCCAGCAGCCAGAGGCACAGGGGCGCTTCCTACAATGAGCAGTTCTTC. This codes for CASSQRHRGASYNEQFF.

The chain couples TRBV7-9 to TRBJ1-6, with D unresolved. V lost 5 bases and J lost 8, with 7 bases in between. The CDR3 has 12 amino acids. From germline, CDR1 is SEHNR and CDR2 FQNEAQ (reference sequence). Here the CDR3 DNA reads TGTGCCAGCAGCCCTACCGATTCACCCCTCCACTTT. Translation: CASSPTDSPLHF.

The V gene is TRBV5-1, the J gene TRBJ1-4; D ambiguous. CDR1 is SGHRS, CDR2 YFSETQ, per germline. The CDR3 length is 14 residues. Trimming stripped 2 bases from V and 8 bases from J, with 13 bases between. Written as DNA, the CDR3 is TGCGCCAGCAGCTTCCGGGGAGGAAGAGAAAAACTGTTTTTT. Its protein product is CASSFRGGREKLFF. The variable domain in full, with the rest retrieved from reference TRBV5-1 and TRBJ1-4, is KAGVTQTPRYLIKTRGQQVTLSCSPISGHRSVSWYQQTPGQGLQFLFEYFSETQRNKGNFPGRFSGRQFSNSRSEMNVSTLELGDSALYLCASSFRGGREKLFFGSGTQLSVL.

V gene TRBV27 combines with J gene TRBJ1-2; 8 bases map to TRBD1. V shed 0 bases, J shed 7 bases, and the junction held 7 bases outside the gene matches. Germline V gene lookup returns CDR1 MNHEY and CDR2 SMNVEV (reference sequence). The CDR3 consists of 15 residues. This CDR3 is CASSLSAGGISGYTF. The CDR3 coding sequence is TGTGCCAGCAGTTTATCAGCAGGGGGCATTAGTGGCTACACCTTC.

The chain couples TRBV2 to TRBJ2-1; 8 bases are a match to TRBD2. The CDR3 runs 16 residues. Germline values: CDR1 SNHLY, CDR2 FYNNEI. With 7 bases clipped from V and 7 bases from J, the junction kept 15 bases outside the gene matches. CDR3 bases: TGTGCCAGCACCCAGATTAAGCGGGGGAGGGAAAATGAGCAGTTCTTC. Amino acids: CASTQIKRGRENEQFF.

J is TRBJ2-6 and V is TRBV7-2; D is unclear. Germline V gene sequence: CDR1 SGHTA, CDR2 FQGNSA. The CDR3 is 13 amino acids. Trimming took off 7 bases at V and 0 bases at J, with 4 bases between the two ends. The DNA of the CDR3 is TGTGCCAGCACCCTCTCTGGGGCCAACGTCCTGACTTTC. Its protein product is CASTLSGANVLTF.

The CDR3 protein is CASTTGSYEQYF. Here the CDR3 DNA reads TGTGCCAGCACGACAGGCTCCTACGAGCAGTACTTC. This rearrangement joins TRBV2 to TRBJ2-7, with a tentative D call TRBD1 (6 bases). V gave up 7 bases and J gave up 0 bases, with 7 bases separating them. The CDR3 sequence is 12 residues long. The germline CDR1 and CDR2 sequences are SNHLY and FYNNEI.

This clone was recorded a few times. V gene TRBV4-1 combines with J gene TRBJ2-7, with a possible D match to TRBD2 (5 bases). Germline CDR1 reads MGHRA; CDR2 reads YSYEKL. Deletions cut 0 bases from V and 1 base from J, with 13 bases between. There are 16 residues in the CDR3. In DNA, the CDR3 is TGCGCCAGCAGCCAAGAGATGAGAGGGTTTTCCTACGAGCAGTACTTC. This sequence encodes CASSQEMRGFSYEQYF.

This clone was seen a single time. The J gene is TRBJ2-7, the V gene TRBV25-1, with D tentatively TRBD2 (7 bases). This CDR3 has 11 residues. Germline lookup yields CDR1 MGHDK and CDR2 SYGVNS. V lost 6 bases and J lost 5, with 8 bases in between. The CDR3 nucleotides are TGTGCCAGCAGAGGGGGGGACGAGCAGTACTTC. It yields the protein CASRGGDEQYF.

This clone was recorded once. The rearrangement links TRBV30 to TRBJ1-1; D may be TRBD1 (6 bases). V was shortened by 2 bases and J by 7 bases, with 14 bases between the two germline ends. The CDR3 is 13 amino acids. CDR1 and CDR2 from the germline V gene are GTSNPN and SVGIG (reference sequence). This CDR3 reads CAWSRNREGEAFF. CDR3 nucleotides: TGTGCCTGGAGTCGTAACAGGGAGGGTGAAGCTTTCTTT.

The chain uses TRBV3-1 (or the pseudogene TRBV3-2) and TRBJ1-2; 11 positions agree with TRBD1. V lost 5 bases to trimming and J lost 7 bases; unmatched junction nucleotides: 9. Germline V gene lookup returns CDR1 LGHDT and CDR2 YNNKEL (reference sequence). CDR3 length equals 15 residues. The DNA for the CDR3 is TGTGCCAGCAGCTGGACAGGGGGCGGACTACCTGGCTACACCTTC. This gives the protein CASSWTGGGLPGYTF.

V usage is TRBV9 and J usage is TRBJ2-2; 10 bases are shared with TRBD2. The CDR3 spans 20 residues. Trimming at V came to 0 bases and at J to 5 bases, leaving 16 bases not matched to a gene. Germline V gene lookup returns CDR1 SGDLS and CDR2 YYNGEE. CDR3 in amino acids: CASSVGKGGLAGVGTGELFF. The CDR3 DNA is TGTGCCAGCAGCGTAGGAAAAGGGGGGCTAGCGGGAGTCGGGACCGGGGAGCTGTTTTTT.

The rearrangement uses TRBV7-3 and TRBJ2-7; D is possibly TRBD2 (5 bases). The CDR3 is 13 residues long. CDR1 and CDR2 from the germline V gene are SGHTA and FQGTGA. Trimming took off 5 bases at V and 0 bases at J, with 8 bases between the two ends. The CDR3 DNA is TGTGCCAGCAGCCCTGCGGGCTCCTACGAGCAGTACTTC. This sequence encodes CASSPAGSYEQYF. The whole variable domain, filled in from reference TRBV7-3 and TRBJ2-7, reads GAGVSQTPSNKVTEKGKYVELRCDPISGHTALYWYRQSLGQGPEFLIYFQGTGAADDSGLPNDRFFAVRPEGSVSTLKIQRTERGDSAVYLCASSPAGSYEQYFGPGTRLTVT.

As to this clone: This sample also contains other DNA sequences that code for the same CDR3. V and J are TRBV9 and TRBJ2-2, with 12 nucleotides matching TRBD2. CDR3 length: 16 amino acids. The germline gives CDR1 SGDLS, CDR2 YYNGEE. V lost 0 bases to trimming and J lost 8 bases; unmatched junction nucleotides: 5. The CDR3 DNA is TGTGCCAGCAGCGTAGGACTAGCGGGAGTCTCGGGGGAGCTGTTTTTT. The encoded protein is CASSVGLAGVSGELFF.

CDR3 protein: CASSRPGTGYNYGYTF. Written as DNA, the CDR3 is TGTGCCAGCAGCAGACCCGGGACAGGGTATAACTATGGCTACACCTTC. The gene calls are TRBV2 and TRBJ1-2; 9 nucleotides line up with TRBD1. The V segment lost 6 bases and the J segment 1 base; nucleotides outside the gene matches: 9. The CDR3 is 16 residues long. Per germline, CDR1 SNHLY and CDR2 FYNNEI.

The chain combines TRBV18 with TRBJ1-5, with D perhaps TRBD1 (5 bases). Trimming cost V 3 bases and J 5 bases, with 17 bases left between them. The germline CDR1 and CDR2 sequences are KGHSH and LQKENI. CDR3 length: 16 residues. CDR3 loop: CASSPSRGKADQPQHF. CDR3 nucleotide sequence: TGTGCCAGCTCACCCTCCCGGGGGAAAGCCGATCAGCCCCAGCATTTT.

The chain uses TRBV7-2 and TRBJ2-1, with 11 bases aligning to TRBD2. The CDR3 length is 14 residues. Germline trimming cut 2 bases from V and 8 bases from J; bases unmatched to any gene: 2. Germline CDR1 SGHTA, CDR2 FQGNSA. The DNA of the CDR3 is TGTGCCAGCAGCTTACAACTAGCGGGGGATGAGCAGTTCTTC. This encodes CASSLQLAGDEQFF.

J is TRBJ2-2 and V is TRBV25-1; TRBD2 agrees at 7 bases. The length of the CDR3 is 13 residues. The ends lost 5 bases at V and 5 bases at J; junction bases unmatched: 2. Germline V CDR1 and CDR2: MGHDK, SYGVNS. CDR3 sequence: CASSRGGTGELFF. DNA of the CDR3: TGTGCCAGCAGTCGGGGAGGGACCGGGGAGCTGTTTTTT.

The chain links TRBV6-1 to TRBJ2-1; D not resolved. Germline-derived CDR1 and CDR2 are MNHNS and SASEGT. The ends were cut back, 1 base at V and 4 bases at J, with 11 bases in the middle. This CDR3 has 15 amino acids. The CDR3 spells CASSEGANHYNEQFF. CDR3 in DNA: TGTGCCAGCAGTGAAGGGGCGAACCATTACAATGAGCAGTTCTTC.

This clone showed up just a few times. V gene TRBV5-8 combines with J gene TRBJ2-6, with unresolved D. Germline CDR1 reads SGHTS; CDR2 reads YDEGEE. The ends were cut back, 0 bases at V and 1 base at J, with 11 bases in the middle. The CDR3 extends over 17 amino acids. CDR3 in DNA: TGTGCCAGCAGCTTGGTTAGAAGCCTATCTGGGGCCAACGTCCTGACTTTC. Amino acids: CASSLVRSLSGANVLTF.

The CDR3 is CASSIDNRAYGYTF. For the CDR3, the DNA is TGTGCCAGTAGTATAGATAACAGGGCCTATGGCTACACCTTC. The chain couples TRBV19 to TRBJ1-2; D possibly corresponds to TRBD1 (6 bases). This CDR3 region has 14 residues. Looked up from germline, CDR1 is LNHDA and CDR2 is SQIVND (reference sequence). The V end was cut by 0 bases, the J end by 4 bases, with 9 bases between.

This clone was found a few times. The rearrangement joins TRBV6-4 to TRBJ2-7; 7 bases are a match to TRBD2. The J segment lost 4 bases and the V segment lost 2 bases, leaving 5 bases of the junction unmatched. CDR1 is MRHNA, CDR2 SNTAGT, per germline. CDR3 length: 14 amino acids. The DNA for the CDR3 is TGTGCCAGCAGTGACACGGCGGGAGATTACGAGCAGTACTTC. This translates into CASSDTAGDYEQYF.

Here the CDR3 DNA reads TGTGCCAGCAGCGTAGCAGGGTTTGGCACAGATACGCAGTATTTT. Protein product: CASSVAGFGTDTQYF. The chain is built from TRBV9 and TRBJ2-3; D may be TRBD1 (5 bases). CDR3 length: 15 amino acids. In germline, CDR1 is SGDLS, CDR2 YYNGEE. The germline V and J ends were trimmed by 0 bases and 1 base, with 9 bases remaining between them.